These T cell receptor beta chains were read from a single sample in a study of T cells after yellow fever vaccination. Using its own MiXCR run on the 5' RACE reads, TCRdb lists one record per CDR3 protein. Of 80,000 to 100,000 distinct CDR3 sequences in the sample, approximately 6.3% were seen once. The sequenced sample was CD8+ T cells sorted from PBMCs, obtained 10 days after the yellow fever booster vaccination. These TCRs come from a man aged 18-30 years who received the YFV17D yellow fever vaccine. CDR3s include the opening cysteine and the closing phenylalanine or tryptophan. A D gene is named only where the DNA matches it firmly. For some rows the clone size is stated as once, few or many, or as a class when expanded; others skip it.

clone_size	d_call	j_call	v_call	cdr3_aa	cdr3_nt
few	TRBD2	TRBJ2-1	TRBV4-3	CASSRIAGGNLFF	TGCGCCAGCAGCCGGATAGCGGGGGGGAATCTGTTCTTC
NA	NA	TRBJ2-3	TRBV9	CASSIEPAGLTDTQYF	TGTGCCAGCAGCATCGAGCCGGCGGGACTCACAGATACGCAGTATTTT
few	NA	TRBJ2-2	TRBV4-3	CASSQDVGYGELFF	TGCGCCAGCAGCCAAGATGTGGGGTACGGGGAGCTGTTTTTT
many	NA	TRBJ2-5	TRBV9	CASSGGVFQETQYF	TGTGCCAGCAGCGGAGGAGTTTTCCAAGAGACCCAGTACTTC
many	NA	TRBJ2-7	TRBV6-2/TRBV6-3	CASSYSAVYEQYF	TGTGCCAGCAGTTACTCGGCAGTATACGAGCAGTACTTC
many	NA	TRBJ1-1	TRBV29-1	CSAWGVTEAFF	TGCAGCGCCTGGGGGGTTACTGAAGCTTTCTTT
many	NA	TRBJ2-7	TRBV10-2	CASSKGFRAYEQYF	TGCGCCAGCAGCAAGGGGTTCAGGGCCTACGAGCAGTACTTC
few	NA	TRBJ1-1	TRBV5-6	CASSLAGPTEAFF	TGTGCCAGCAGCTTGGCGGGGCCCACTGAAGCTTTCTTT
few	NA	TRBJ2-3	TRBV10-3	CAIDAAGEQYF	TGTGCCATCGACGCTGCTGGTGAGCAGTATTTT
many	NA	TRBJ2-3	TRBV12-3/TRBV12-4	CASRPGRTGDTQYF	TGTGCCAGCAGACCGGGACGGACGGGGGATACGCAGTATTTT
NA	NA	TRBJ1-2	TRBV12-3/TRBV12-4	CASSSGGAYGYTF	TGTGCCAGCAGTTCGGGTGGGGCTTATGGCTACACCTTC
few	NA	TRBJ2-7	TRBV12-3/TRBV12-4	CASSGTSYEQYF	TGTGCCAGCAGCGGGACCTCCTACGAGCAGTACTTC
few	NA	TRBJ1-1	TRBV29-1	CSVEVYTEAFF	TGCAGCGTTGAGGTGTACACTGAAGCTTTCTTT
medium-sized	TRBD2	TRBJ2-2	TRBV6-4	CASSDGTSTGELFF	TGTGCCAGCAGTGACGGGACTAGCACCGGGGAGCTGTTTTTT
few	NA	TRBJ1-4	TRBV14	CASSQGSATNEKLFF	TGTGCCAGCAGCCAAGGCTCAGCGACTAATGAAAAACTGTTTTTT
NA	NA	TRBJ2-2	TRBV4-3	CASSPSDRYTGELFF	TGCGCCAGCAGCCCTTCAGACCGATACACCGGGGAGCTGTTTTTT
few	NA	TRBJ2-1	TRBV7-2	CASRTNNEQFF	TGTGCCAGCAGGACTAACAATGAGCAGTTCTTC
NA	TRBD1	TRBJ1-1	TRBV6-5	CASSGQGMNTEDFF	TGTGCCAGCAGTGGACAGGGGATGAACACTGAAGATTTCTTT
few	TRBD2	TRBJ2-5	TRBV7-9	CASSPPAGGGETQYF	TGTGCCAGCAGCCCCCCCGCGGGGGGGGGAGAGACCCAGTACTTC
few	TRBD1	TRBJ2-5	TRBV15	CATSRGTGVEAQYF	TGTGCCACCAGCAGAGGGACAGGGGTCGAGGCCCAGTACTTC
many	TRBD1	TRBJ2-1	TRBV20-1	CSALGQPNSYNEQFF	TGCAGTGCTTTGGGACAGCCTAATTCCTACAATGAGCAGTTCTTC
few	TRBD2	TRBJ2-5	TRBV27	CASSSSWASGGAWTQYF	TGTGCCAGCAGTTCCTCCTGGGCTAGCGGGGGGGCTTGGACCCAGTACTTC
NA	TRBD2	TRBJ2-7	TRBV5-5	CASSLEAGGHYEQYF	TGTGCCAGCAGCTTGGAGGCGGGGGGTCATTACGAGCAGTACTTC
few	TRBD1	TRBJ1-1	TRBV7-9	CASSSRQGIHTEAFF	TGTGCCAGCAGCAGCCGACAGGGGATACACACTGAAGCTTTCTTT
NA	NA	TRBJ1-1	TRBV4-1	CASSQARGGTEAFF	TGCGCCAGCAGCCAAGCCCGGGGAGGCACTGAAGCTTTCTTT
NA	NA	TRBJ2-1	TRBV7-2	CASSLFVGTVNEQFF	TGTGCCAGCAGCTTATTTGTGGGGACTGTGAATGAGCAGTTCTTC
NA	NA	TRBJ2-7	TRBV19	CASSYGESFPHEQYF	TGTGCCAGTAGCTACGGCGAGAGCTTCCCCCACGAGCAGTACTTC
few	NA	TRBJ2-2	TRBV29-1	CSVADGLNTGELFF	TGCAGCGTTGCAGACGGTTTGAACACCGGGGAGCTGTTTTTT
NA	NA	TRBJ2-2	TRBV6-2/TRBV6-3	CASSSVGAWGGELFF	TGTGCCAGCAGTTCCGTGGGGGCCTGGGGCGGGGAGCTGTTTTTT
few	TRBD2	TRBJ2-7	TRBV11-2	CASSFFSGVSYEQYF	TGTGCCAGCAGCTTTTTTAGCGGGGTCTCCTACGAGCAGTACTTC
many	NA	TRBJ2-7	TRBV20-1	CSATSRTEGEQYF	TGCAGTGCCACATCCCGGACAGAGGGCGAGCAGTACTTC
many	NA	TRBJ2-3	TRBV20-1	CSAREPGFGDTQYF	TGCAGTGCTAGAGAGCCGGGGTTCGGCGATACGCAGTATTTT
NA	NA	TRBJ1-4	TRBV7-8	CASSLGATGEKLFF	TGTGCCAGCAGCTTGGGAGCGACGGGTGAAAAACTGTTTTTT
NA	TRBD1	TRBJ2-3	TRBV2	CASRGDSSTDTQYF	TGTGCCAGCAGAGGGGACAGTAGCACAGATACGCAGTATTTT
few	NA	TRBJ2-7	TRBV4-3	CASSQERSPYYEQYF	TGCGCCAGCAGCCAAGAGCGGAGTCCATACTACGAGCAGTACTTC
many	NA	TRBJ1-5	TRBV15	CATSLNRDNQPQHF	TGTGCCACCAGCCTGAACAGGGACAATCAGCCCCAGCATTTT
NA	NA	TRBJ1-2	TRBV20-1	CSASSRGDYGYTF	TGCAGTGCTAGTAGCCGGGGGGACTATGGCTACACCTTC
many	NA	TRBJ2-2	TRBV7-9	CASSLVAGNTGELFF	TGTGCCAGCAGCTTAGTGGCGGGGAACACCGGGGAGCTGTTTTTT
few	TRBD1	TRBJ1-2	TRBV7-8	CASSPTTGIPYGYTF	TGTGCCAGCAGCCCCACGACAGGGATACCATATGGCTACACCTTC
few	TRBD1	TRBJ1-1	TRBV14	CASTGRTSQGVRTEAFF	TGTGCCAGCACTGGACGGACGTCCCAGGGGGTGCGCACTGAAGCTTTCTTT
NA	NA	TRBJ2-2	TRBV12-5	CASAASGTGNTGELFF	TGTGCTAGTGCCGCCTCCGGGACGGGGAACACCGGGGAGCTGTTTTTT